These 24 T cell receptor beta chains were sequenced from one sample in a study of OX40 agonist ivuxolimab in advanced cancers. Profiled with immunoSEQ multiplex PCR; TCRdb holds only in-frame clones, not every one. The data show 65,000 to 90,000 clones, roughly 90% seen once. The sequencing here drew on CD4+ or CD8+ T cells sorted from blood, taken in a trial of the OX40 agonist ivuxolimab. The receptors were gathered from an adult with an advanced solid tumor such as melanoma, head and neck, liver or kidney cancer.

The gene calls are TRBV18 and TRBJ1-2; 12 nucleotides agree with TRBD1. CDR3 length: 15 residues. V trimming: 8 bases; J trimming: 4 bases; junction bases outside the gene matches: 8. Germline lookup yields CDR1 KGHSH and CDR2 LQKENI. CDR3 sequence (DNA): TGTGCCAGCGGCACCGGGACAGGGGGCGTCTATGGCTACACCTTC. Translated, it gives CASGTGTGGVYGYTF.

The V call is TRBV28, the J call TRBJ1-1; D uncertain. The length of the CDR3 is 21 residues. V was clipped by 6 bases and J by 4 bases, with 36 bases between them. CDR1 and CDR2 (germline): MDHEN, SYDVKM. CDR3 sequence reads: CASRRPARRLGLGEARTEAFF. DNA for the CDR3: TGTGCCAGCAGACGTCCGGCCCGGCGGCTAGGTCTTGGAGAGGCCCGCACTGAAGCTTTCTTT.

The V and J genes are TRBV10-1 and TRBJ2-7, with D perhaps assigned TRBD1 or TRBD2 (5 bases each). The CDR3 has 15 amino acids. Germline lookup yields CDR1 WNHNN and CDR2 SYGVQD (reference sequence). Trimming stripped 7 bases from V and 3 bases from J, with 19 bases between. CDR3 protein: CASMGEVSRIYEQYF. DNA of the CDR3: TGCGCCAGCATGGGGGAAGTTTCACGAATCTACGAGCAGTACTTC.

As DNA, the CDR3 is TGTGCCAGCAGCCCGGGACTAGCGGGGGCCTACGAGCAGTACTTC. It is translated as CASSPGLAGAYEQYF. V gene TRBV5-8 combines with J gene TRBJ2-7; 14 positions agree with TRBD2. The CDR3 spans 15 residues. Germline values: CDR1 SGHTS, CDR2 YDEGEE. The V and J ends lost 4 bases and 2 bases, in that order; junction bases with no gene match: 2.

The chain recombines TRBV7-8 with TRBJ1-3; D is uncertain. This CDR3 is built from 15 residues. The V and J ends lost 1 base and 2 bases respectively, with 9 bases between them. Germline lookup yields CDR1 SGHVS and CDR2 FQNEAQ. The CDR3 DNA follows: TGTGCCAGCAGCTTAGTTGCGACCGCTGGAAACACCATATATTTT. Encoded protein: CASSLVATAGNTIYF.

This chain links TRBV30 with TRBJ2-5; no firm D call. Germline V gives CDR1 GTSNPN, CDR2 SVGIG (reference sequence). The CDR3 consists of 13 residues. With 5 bases removed from V and 5 bases from J, the gap between germline ends came to 15 bases. The CDR3 region is CAWENSGTETQYF. DNA for the CDR3: TGTGCCTGGGAAAACTCAGGTACGGAGACCCAGTACTTC.

This chain connects TRBV13 to TRBJ2-1; TRBD2 matches at 10 bases. Germline V lookup: CDR1 PRHDT, CDR2 FYEKMQ (reference sequence). This CDR3 has 16 amino acids. After removal of 5 bases from V and 8 bases from J, the junction contained 12 bases not matched to a gene. CDR3 nucleotides: TGTGCCAGCAGCACGTCCGGGACTAGCGCGTTTGATGAGCAGTTCTTC. Translating gives CASSTSGTSAFDEQFF.

This clone appeared a few times. The chain recombines TRBV29-1 with TRBJ1-2; the D is unclear. Germline assignment: CDR1 SQVTM and CDR2 ANQGSEA. This CDR3 has 13 amino acids. V was cut by 4 bases and J by 8 bases, with 17 bases left in between. The CDR3 coding sequence is TGCAGCGTTGGGGGTCAGGCCCAGCGCGGCTACACCTTC. It specifies CSVGGQAQRGYTF. Together with reference TRBV29-1 and TRBJ1-2, the CDR3 gives the full variable domain: SAVISQKPSRDICQRGTSLTIQCQVDSQVTMMFWYRQQPGQSLTLIATANQGSEATYESGFVIDKFPISRPNLTFSTLTVSNMSPEDSSIYLCSVGGQAQRGYTFGSGTRLTVV.

This chain connects TRBV27 to TRBJ1-2; 10 nucleotides align to TRBD1. V was clipped by 7 bases and J by 2 bases; unmatched bases: 4. Germline CDR1 MNHEY, CDR2 SMNVEV (reference sequence). This CDR3 comprises 14 residues. CDR3 in amino acids: CASNPGQGNYGYTF. The CDR3 DNA follows: TGTGCCAGCAATCCGGGACAGGGGAACTATGGCTACACCTTC.

CDR3 sequence (DNA): TGCAGCGGGAGTATTTCGGGAAAGAATGGCTACACCTTC. Its protein product is CSGSISGKNGYTF. The chain carries TRBV29-1 and TRBJ1-2; D gene unclear. Looked up from germline, CDR1 is SQVTM and CDR2 is ANQGSEA. Trimming left V 7 bases short and J 6 bases short, with 18 bases between. The CDR3 totals 13 residues.

The rearrangement joins TRBV6-5 to TRBJ2-7; possibly TRBD2 for D (6 bases). The germline gives CDR1 MNHEY, CDR2 SVGAGI. V lost 6 bases and J 2 bases, leaving 17 bases between the germline ends. The CDR3 is 15 amino acids. The CDR3 nucleotides read TGTGCCAGCAGACCCCGGGGGACTGGGACCTACGAGCAGTACTTC. Translated: CASRPRGTGTYEQYF.

J is TRBJ1-2 and V is TRBV15; 10 bases are shared with TRBD1. The CDR3 sequence is 14 residues long. J lost 6 bases, V lost 0 bases, and 1 base had no gene match. Germline CDR1 reads LNHNV; CDR2 reads YYDKDF (reference sequence). CDR3 amino acids: CATSRDGTGDGYTF. CDR3 coding DNA: TGTGCCACCAGCAGAGATGGGACAGGGGATGGCTACACCTTC.

The rearrangement links TRBV19 to TRBJ1-3; weak D call: TRBD1 (6 bases). The germline gives CDR1 LNHDA, CDR2 SQIVND (reference sequence). V gave up 6 bases and J gave up 0 bases, with 6 bases separating them. This CDR3 has 13 amino acids. CDR3 loop: CASRTGSGNTIYF. Written as DNA, the CDR3 is TGTGCCAGTAGGACAGGCTCTGGAAACACCATATATTTT.

This clone was seen a single time. The chain carries TRBV15 and TRBJ2-5, with D possibly being TRBD1 (5 bases). The J call may be in error: the DNA end matches TRBJ2-7 better. Germline-derived CDR1 and CDR2 are LNHNV and YYDKDF (reference sequence). The CDR3 spans 13 residues. DNA of the CDR3: TGTGCCACCAGCAGAGATCCAGGGTACGAGCAGTACTTC. Residues: CATSRDPGYEQYF.

The gene calls are TRBV5-1 and TRBJ1-5, with 8 bases lining up with TRBD1. Germline V lookup: CDR1 SGHRS, CDR2 YFSETQ. The CDR3 runs to 16 residues. V shed 4 bases and J 1 base; nucleotides not matched to a gene: 7. The CDR3 protein is CASSPGQGGSNQPQHF. The CDR3 region has the DNA TGCGCCAGCAGCCCTGGACAGGGCGGGAGCAATCAGCCCCAGCATTTT.

The chain combines TRBV9 with TRBJ2-5, with D possibly TRBD2 on 6 matching bases. Germline assignment: CDR1 SGDLS and CDR2 YYNGEE. Trimming removed 4 bases at V and 5 bases at J, with 21 bases between. The CDR3 is made up of 16 amino acids. The DNA of the CDR3 is TGTGCCAGCAGCCCTCGGGTTGACGGGGCGGGGGAGACCCAGTACTTC. Residues: CASSPRVDGAGETQYF.

The chain couples TRBV28 to TRBJ1-2, with D unclear. The CDR3 consists of 15 residues. Germline V gives CDR1 MDHEN, CDR2 SYDVKM. The V end was cut by 3 bases, the J end by 2 bases, with 13 bases between. CDR3 amino acids: CASSFPLGSNYGYTF. CDR3 nucleotides: TGTGCCAGCAGTTTCCCCCTCGGGAGCAACTATGGCTACACCTTC.

This clone is judged medium-sized. V usage is TRBV30 and J usage is TRBJ1-1, with D uncertain. CDR3 size: 13 residues. V dropped 1 base and J dropped 4 bases, with 10 bases sitting between them. Germline-derived CDR1 and CDR2 are GTSNPN and SVGIG (reference sequence). CDR3 region: CAWSAGKSTEAFF. Here the CDR3 DNA reads TGTGCCTGGAGTGCAGGCAAATCCACTGAAGCTTTCTTT.

This rearrangement joins TRBV2 to TRBJ1-2; 7 bases line up with TRBD1. Germline-derived CDR1 and CDR2 are SNHLY and FYNNEI. The CDR3 spans 14 residues. The V gene end was trimmed by 4 bases and the J gene end by 8 bases; junction bases not matched to a gene: 10. CDR3 nucleotide sequence: TGTGCCAGCAGTGTGGCAGGGGGGACCACGGGCTACACCTTC. This sequence encodes CASSVAGGTTGYTF. Looking up the rest from reference TRBV2 and TRBJ1-2 gives the full variable domain: EPEVTQTPSHQVTQMGQEVILRCVPISNHLYFYWYRQILGQKVEFLVSFYNNEISEKSEIFDDQFSVERPDGSNFTLKIRSTKLEDSAMYFCASSVAGGTTGYTFGSGTRLTVV.

The chain combines TRBV4-1 with TRBJ1-2, with D perhaps matching TRBD1 (5 bases). Germline V lookup: CDR1 MGHRA, CDR2 YSYEKL. Between the trimmed V and J ends, which lost 8 bases and 8 bases, there was a span of 21 bases. CDR3 size: 14 residues. The CDR3 sequence: CASSVQSPGRGYTF. CDR3 nucleotides: TGCGCCAGCTCCGTTCAATCTCCAGGGAGAGGCTACACCTTC.

This chain uses TRBV7-6 with TRBJ2-2, with D possibly TRBD1 on 6 matching bases. This CDR3 region has 15 residues. The germline V gene has CDR1 SGHVS and CDR2 FNYEAQ. V lost 3 bases, J lost 4 bases, and 12 bases lay in between. For the CDR3, the DNA is TGTGCCAGCAGCTTTTTAGGGGGTACCACCGGGGAGCTGTTTTTT. This encodes CASSFLGGTTGELFF.

A single count supports this clone. V usage is TRBV6-5 and J usage is TRBJ2-4; the D is unclear. CDR1 and CDR2 from the germline V gene are MNHEY and SVGAGI. Trimming removed 2 bases at V and 4 bases at J, with 0 bases between. The CDR3 covers 11 residues. The CDR3 nucleotides read TGTGCCAGCAGTTACAAAAACATTCAGTACTTC. Amino acids: CASSYKNIQYF.

The V gene is TRBV2, the J gene TRBJ2-7, with 13 bases fitting TRBD2. Germline V gene sequence: CDR1 SNHLY, CDR2 FYNNEI. This CDR3 region has 16 residues. Trimming at V came to 2 bases and at J to 7 bases, leaving 8 bases not matched to a gene. CDR3 coding DNA: TGTGCCAGCAGTGAAATAACTAGCGGGGGGGCCAGGGAGCAGTACTTC. It codes for CASSEITSGGAREQYF.

The chain has TRBV9 and TRBJ1-5, with a possible D match to TRBD1 (6 bases). The germline V gene has CDR1 SGDLS and CDR2 YYNGEE. V lost 5 bases and J lost 7, with 16 bases in between. The CDR3 is 14 residues long. Written as DNA, the CDR3 is TGTGCCAGCAGTCAGACAGGCCGCGGACAGCCCCAGCATTTT. As protein: CASSQTGRGQPQHF.